This record covers a single T cell receptor beta chain. The data stem from a study of blood T cell repertoires in COVID-19. Study as a whole: Donors in the United States, Italy and Spain gave samples during acute or convalescent COVID-19.

Some clones are missing from TCRdb's copy, which holds only in-frame ones; the method was immunoSEQ multiplex PCR. The sample lists some 300,000 clones; approximately 91% were seen once. The CDR3 is 15 residues long. Trimming cost V 5 bases and J 5 bases; bases outside gene matches: 9. Germline lookup yields CDR1 SGHAT and CDR2 FQDESV (reference sequence). Ages ranged from about 18 to 89 years, with residence in fewer than 25 US areas. The sample consisted of PBMCs or T cells enriched from blood (not recorded which). This chain connects TRBV11-1 to TRBJ2-7, with 10 nucleotides matching TRBD1. The sequence derives from a woman aged 30 to 39 who had been exposed to COVID-19. CDR3 loop: CASSQRDRGGHEQYF. The CDR3 coding sequence is TGTGCCAGCAGCCAGCGGGACAGGGGCGGCCACGAGCAGTACTTC. Full variable domain (rest looked up from reference TRBV11-1 and TRBJ2-7): EAEVAQSPRYKITEKSQAVAFWCDPISGHATLYWYRQILGQGPELLVQFQDESVVDDSQLPKDRFSAERLKGVDSTLKIQPAELGDSAMYLCASSQRDRGGHEQYFGPGTRLTVT.